A single sample gave rise to the 28 T cell receptor beta chains below, sequenced in a study of cytomegalovirus exposure and HLA in healthy donors. 60 Vbeta and 13 Jbeta primers were used in PCR. Assay used: immunoSEQ multiplex PCR; TCRdb lists only in-frame clones, some missing. This table has some 77,000 clones, around 75% appearing once. The specimen sequenced was PBMCs. The receptors here all came from a middle-aged woman in good health and CMV-seronegative.

This clone has more than one count but fewer than ten. V and J are TRBV28 and TRBJ1-5; 7 bases are shared with TRBD1. The V and J ends lost 2 bases and 0 bases, in that order; junction bases with no gene match: 7. Germline V lookup: CDR1 MDHEN, CDR2 SYDVKM. The CDR3 length is 17 residues. CDR3 in amino acids: CASSLIPGGISNQPQHF. The CDR3 DNA reads as TGTGCCAGCAGTTTAATTCCAGGGGGTATTAGCAATCAGCCCCAGCATTTT.

Details on this clone: Compared with germline, one end of the junction differs, possibly owing to a read error. The V call is TRBV15, the J call TRBJ2-7; D may be TRBD2 (6 bases). This CDR3 spans 15 amino acids. Germline CDR1 LNHNV, CDR2 YYDKDF (reference sequence). DNA of the CDR3: TGTGCCACCAGCAGAGAAGCTAGGGACTCCCACGAGCAGTACTTC. Protein: CATSREARDSHEQYF.

The chain uses TRBV9 and TRBJ1-2; no clear D gene. The CDR3 has 13 residues. V gave up 0 bases and J gave up 2 bases, with 5 bases separating them. Germline V gene data show CDR1 as SGDLS and CDR2 as YYNGEE. CDR3 protein: CASSVAPNYGYTF. The CDR3 bases are TGTGCCAGCAGCGTAGCTCCCAACTATGGCTACACCTTC. The variable domain in full, with the rest retrieved from reference TRBV9 and TRBJ1-2, is DSGVTQTPKHLITATGQRVTLRCSPRSGDLSVYWYQQSLDQGLQFLIQYYNGEERAKGNILERFSAQQFPDLHSELNLSSLELGDSALYFCASSVAPNYGYTFGSGTRLTVV.

The chain has TRBV7-2 and TRBJ2-7, with 12 bases matching TRBD2. This CDR3 comprises 15 residues. The V gene end was trimmed by 5 bases and the J gene end by 6 bases; junction bases not matched to a gene: 8. Per the germline V gene, CDR1 is SGHTA and CDR2 is FQGNSA. CDR3 DNA: TGTGCCAGCAGCAGGGGACTAGCGGGTGGGTTCGAGCAGTACTTC. Its protein is CASSRGLAGGFEQYF.

The rearrangement links TRBV6-1 to TRBJ2-1, with a weak D call TRBD2 (5 bases). The length of the CDR3 is 14 residues. V was cut by 6 bases and J by 5 bases, with 14 bases left in between. Germline values: CDR1 MNHNS, CDR2 SASEGT. The CDR3 protein is CASSTDYPDNEQFF. CDR3 sequence (DNA): TGTGCCAGCAGCACCGACTATCCTGACAATGAGCAGTTCTTC.

The chain has TRBV11-3 and TRBJ2-5, with 7 bases matching TRBD1. The trim removed 2 bases at V and 2 bases at J, leaving 5 bases unmatched. The CDR3 spans 15 residues. Germline V gene sequence: CDR1 SGHNT, CDR2 YENEEA. This CDR3 reads CASSLSQGSQETQYF. CDR3 in DNA: TGTGCCAGCAGCTTATCACAGGGGTCGCAAGAGACCCAGTACTTC.

The chain combines TRBV9 with TRBJ1-5; no reliable D call. CDR3 size: 15 residues. V lost 5 bases and J 0 bases, leaving 12 bases between the germline ends. Germline V gene sequence: CDR1 SGDLS, CDR2 YYNGEE. The CDR3 protein is CASSEGSISNQPQHF. The CDR3 DNA reads TGTGCCAGCAGTGAGGGATCGATTAGCAATCAGCCCCAGCATTTT.

This sequence joins TRBV30 and TRBJ2-7, with TRBD1 as a possible D gene (5 bases). The V end lost 3 bases, the J end lost 2 bases, and 14 bases lay between the germline ends. The CDR3 contains 14 residues. The germline V gene has CDR1 GTSNPN and CDR2 SVGIG (reference sequence). CDR3 sequence reads: CAWRPRGPTYEQYF. The DNA for the CDR3 is TGTGCCTGGAGGCCTAGGGGCCCCACCTACGAGCAGTACTTC.

The chain has TRBV28 and TRBJ2-7; a weak D match, TRBD1 (7 bases). From germline, CDR1 is MDHEN and CDR2 SYDVKM. The CDR3 loop spans 15 amino acids. With 10 bases removed from V and 5 bases from J, the gap between germline ends came to 24 bases. The CDR3 protein is CANPRGGGYRDEQYF. Written as DNA, the CDR3 is TGTGCCAACCCGCGTGGAGGGGGCTATCGGGACGAGCAGTACTTC. Supplemented by reference TRBV28 and TRBJ2-7, the full variable domain reads DVKVTQSSRYLVKRTGEKVFLECVQDMDHENMFWYRQDPGLGLRLIYFSYDVKMKEKGDIPEGYSVSREKKERFSLILESASTNQTSMYLCANPRGGGYRDEQYFGPGTRLTVT.

The chain carries TRBV9 and TRBJ2-3, with TRBD2 matching 16 bases. With 0 bases clipped from V and 1 base from J, the junction kept 5 bases outside the gene matches. CDR3 length: 19 residues. Germline V gives CDR1 SGDLS, CDR2 YYNGEE. CDR3 amino acids: CASSVGVGTSGGGTDTQYF. CDR3 nucleotide sequence: TGTGCCAGCAGCGTAGGGGTCGGGACTAGCGGGGGGGGCACAGATACGCAGTATTTT.

The rearrangement links TRBV7-9 to TRBJ1-1, with D perhaps TRBD1 (6 bases). The germline V and J ends were trimmed by 4 bases and 0 bases, with 12 bases remaining between them. CDR3 size: 15 residues. Germline assignment: CDR1 SEHNR and CDR2 FQNEAQ (reference sequence). CDR3 sequence (DNA): TGTGCCAGCAGCTCGGACAGAGACATGAACACTGAAGCTTTCTTT. Encoded protein: CASSSDRDMNTEAFF.

The chain is built from TRBV9 and TRBJ2-7; 9 positions match TRBD1. Germline V CDR1 and CDR2: SGDLS, YYNGEE. V was pared by 0 bases and J by 3 bases, with 4 bases of the junction left unmatched. The CDR3 sequence is 15 residues long. The CDR3 region is CASSVGGTGYYEQYF. In nucleotides, the CDR3 is TGTGCCAGCAGCGTAGGAGGGACAGGGTACTACGAGCAGTACTTC.

The chain couples TRBV5-4 to TRBJ1-1, with D perhaps TRBD1 (5 bases). The CDR3 spans 13 residues. Germline CDR1 reads SGHNT; CDR2 reads YYREEE (reference sequence). With 1 base removed from V and 4 bases from J, the gap between germline ends came to 8 bases. The DNA of the CDR3 is TGTGCCAGCAGCTTGAAGGGGTTCACTGAAGCTTTCTTT. Translation: CASSLKGFTEAFF.

The chain has TRBV14 and TRBJ1-3, with 10 bases that match TRBD1. The V and J ends lost 5 bases and 6 bases, in that order; junction bases with no gene match: 7. Germline V gives CDR1 SGHDN, CDR2 FVKESK. The CDR3 sequence is 15 residues long. The CDR3 DNA follows: TGTGCCAGCAGCTCCGGGACAGGGGAGACAAACACCATATATTTT. This encodes CASSSGTGETNTIYF.

The J gene is TRBJ1-6, the V gene TRBV7-2; D uncertain. CDR3 length: 13 amino acids. The germline V gene has CDR1 SGHTA and CDR2 FQGNSA. V lost 2 bases and J lost 6, with 5 bases in between. CDR3 in DNA: TGTGCCAGCAGCTTACGGTTTAATTCACCCCTCCACTTT. It yields the protein CASSLRFNSPLHF. Looking up the rest from reference TRBV7-2 and TRBJ1-6 gives the full variable domain: GAGVSQSPSNKVTEKGKDVELRCDPISGHTALYWYRQSLGQGLEFLIYFQGNSAPDKSGLPSDRFSAERTGGSVSTLTIQRTQQEDSAVYLCASSLRFNSPLHFGNGTRLTVT.

The J gene is TRBJ1-3, the V gene TRBV5-1, with D perhaps TRBD1 (5 bases). The length of the CDR3 is 18 residues. From germline, CDR1 is SGHRS and CDR2 YFSETQ. V shed 9 bases and J shed 0 bases, with 25 bases lying between them. This chain's CDR3 is CANIIWTKSKNSGNTIYF. CDR3 DNA sequence: TGCGCCAACATTATCTGGACAAAGAGTAAAAACTCTGGAAACACCATATATTTT.

The chain combines TRBV5-1 with TRBJ1-1, with 10 bases lining up with TRBD1. V dropped 4 bases and J dropped 6; count of bases not matched to a gene: 3. The CDR3 has 13 amino acids. Looked up from germline, CDR1 is SGHRS and CDR2 is YFSETQ. This CDR3 is CASSAGTGAEAFF. DNA of the CDR3: TGCGCCAGCAGCGCCGGGACAGGGGCTGAAGCTTTCTTT. Filled out from reference TRBV5-1 and TRBJ1-1, the complete variable domain reads KAGVTQTPRYLIKTRGQQVTLSCSPISGHRSVSWYQQTPGQGLQFLFEYFSETQRNKGNFPGRFSGRQFSNSRSEMNVSTLELGDSALYLCASSAGTGAEAFFGQGTRLTVV.

The chain couples TRBV5-4 to TRBJ1-2; 8 nucleotides match TRBD1. Germline CDR1 and CDR2: SGHNT and YYREEE (reference sequence). This CDR3 spans 14 amino acids. V was clipped by 2 bases and J by 8 bases; unmatched bases: 8. CDR3 loop: CASSLTGQVEGYTF. The CDR3 DNA follows: TGTGCCAGCAGCTTAACGGGACAGGTCGAAGGCTACACCTTC.

The chain uses TRBV7-8 and TRBJ2-1, with 7 bases that match TRBD2. Germline assignment: CDR1 SGHVS and CDR2 FQNEAQ. The J segment lost 3 bases and the V segment lost 1 base, leaving 12 bases of the junction unmatched. The CDR3 loop spans 18 amino acids. The DNA of the CDR3 is TGTGCCAGCAGCTTAGAGCCTGTAGCGGGCCCCTACTACAATGAGCAGTTCTTC. Its translation: CASSLEPVAGPYYNEQFF.

The V and J genes are TRBV29-1 and TRBJ2-5; D perhaps matches TRBD1 (5 bases). Trimming took off 4 bases at V and 5 bases at J, with 8 bases between the two ends. CDR1 SQVTM and CDR2 ANQGSEA come from the germline V gene. CDR3 length equals 11 residues. CDR3 residues: CSVVRGETQYF. The CDR3 region has the DNA TGCAGCGTTGTTAGGGGCGAGACCCAGTACTTC.

V gene TRBV5-1 combines with J gene TRBJ2-3; the match to TRBD1 covers 11 bases. This CDR3 comprises 15 residues. V trimming: 4 bases; J trimming: 6 bases; junction bases outside the gene matches: 7. Germline CDR1 reads SGHRS; CDR2 reads YFSETQ. DNA of the CDR3: TGCGCCAGCAGCCTCCGGGACAGGGGGATCGATACGCAGTATTTT. As protein: CASSLRDRGIDTQYF.

The chain is built from TRBV9 and TRBJ1-5; the D gene is possibly TRBD1 (5 bases). CDR1 and CDR2 (germline): SGDLS, YYNGEE. V was pared by 0 bases and J by 0 bases, with 13 bases between. The CDR3 totals 17 residues. The CDR3 loop reads CASSVGGGYYSNQPQHF. The CDR3 region has the DNA TGTGCCAGCAGCGTAGGGGGCGGTTATTATAGCAATCAGCCCCAGCATTTT.

This chain connects TRBV5-1 to TRBJ1-1; 9 nucleotides line up with TRBD1. Germline-derived CDR1 and CDR2 are SGHRS and YFSETQ. Trimming took 0 bases from V and 1 from J; bases not matched to a gene: 1. This CDR3 region has 15 residues. The CDR3 spells CASSLVGQGNTEAFF. The CDR3 coding sequence is TGCGCCAGCAGCTTGGTGGGACAGGGGAACACTGAAGCTTTCTTT.

The chain carries TRBV28 and TRBJ2-5, with 9 bases matching TRBD2. Germline V gene lookup returns CDR1 MDHEN and CDR2 SYDVKM. The V segment lost 7 bases and the J segment 10 bases; nucleotides outside the gene matches: 16. CDR3 size: 15 residues. This CDR3 reads CASTPAGGPKLSQYF. The CDR3 DNA is TGTGCCAGCACTCCTGCGGGAGGGCCGAAGTTAAGCCAGTACTTC. Full variable domain (outside the CDR3, taken from reference TRBV28 and TRBJ2-5): DVKVTQSSRYLVKRTGEKVFLECVQDMDHENMFWYRQDPGLGLRLIYFSYDVKMKEKGDIPEGYSVSREKKERFSLILESASTNQTSMYLCASTPAGGPKLSQYFGPGTRLLVL.

The rearrangement links TRBV5-6 to TRBJ1-2; D is possibly TRBD1 (5 bases). CDR1 and CDR2 (germline): SGHDT, YYEEEE. This CDR3 contains 15 residues. Trimming cost V 0 bases and J 7 bases, with 16 bases left between them. The CDR3 DNA sequence: TGTGCCAGCAGCTTGGCCGGCAGGGCGCCAAGTGGCTACACCTTC. It encodes CASSLAGRAPSGYTF.

The rearrangement joins TRBV28 to TRBJ2-7; weak D call: TRBD2 (6 bases). Germline CDR1 and CDR2: MDHEN and SYDVKM. V lost 0 bases and J lost 3, with 9 bases in between. CDR3 length: 14 residues. CDR3 in amino acids: CASSLWQDYYEQYF. The CDR3 DNA reads as TGTGCCAGCAGTTTATGGCAGGACTACTACGAGCAGTACTTC.

This clone was counted only a few times. This chain connects TRBV6-1 to TRBJ2-7; 12 nucleotides align to TRBD2. Germline CDR1 is MNHNS and CDR2 is SASEGT. This CDR3 region has 15 residues. V dropped 6 bases and J dropped 2; count of bases not matched to a gene: 5. For the CDR3, the DNA is TGTGCCAGCAGGACGACTAGCGGGAGCACCTACGAGCAGTACTTC. Translating it yields CASRTTSGSTYEQYF.

This clone showed up just once. The chain combines TRBV7-9 with TRBJ2-2, with 7 bases identical to TRBD1. CDR3 length: 14 residues. V shed 5 bases and J 3 bases; nucleotides not matched to a gene: 3. Germline lookup yields CDR1 SEHNR and CDR2 FQNEAQ (reference sequence). The CDR3 coding sequence is TGTGCCAGCAGCCGACAGGGTCACACCGGGGAGCTGTTTTTT. It encodes CASSRQGHTGELFF. Supplemented by reference TRBV7-9 and TRBJ2-2, the full variable domain reads DTGVSQNPRHKITKRGQNVTFRCDPISEHNRLYWYRQTLGQGPEFLTYFQNEAQLEKSRLLSDRFSAERPKGSFSTLEIQRTEQGDSAMYLCASSRQGHTGELFFGEGSRLTVL.